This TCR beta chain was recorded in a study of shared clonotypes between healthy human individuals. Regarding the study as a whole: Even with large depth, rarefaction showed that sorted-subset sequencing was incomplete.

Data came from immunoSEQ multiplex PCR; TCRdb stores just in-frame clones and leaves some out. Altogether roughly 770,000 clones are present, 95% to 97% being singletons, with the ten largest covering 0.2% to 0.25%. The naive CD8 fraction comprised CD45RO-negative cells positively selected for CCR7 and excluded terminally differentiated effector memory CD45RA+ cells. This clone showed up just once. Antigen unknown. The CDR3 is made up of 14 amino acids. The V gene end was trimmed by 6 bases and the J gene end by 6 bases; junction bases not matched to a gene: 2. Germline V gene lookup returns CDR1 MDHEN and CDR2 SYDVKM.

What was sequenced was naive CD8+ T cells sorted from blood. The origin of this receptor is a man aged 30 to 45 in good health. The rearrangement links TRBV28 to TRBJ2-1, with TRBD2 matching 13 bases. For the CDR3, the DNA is TGTGCCAGCAGGGGACTAGCGGGATCCAATGAGCAGTTCTTC. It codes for CASRGLAGSNEQFF.